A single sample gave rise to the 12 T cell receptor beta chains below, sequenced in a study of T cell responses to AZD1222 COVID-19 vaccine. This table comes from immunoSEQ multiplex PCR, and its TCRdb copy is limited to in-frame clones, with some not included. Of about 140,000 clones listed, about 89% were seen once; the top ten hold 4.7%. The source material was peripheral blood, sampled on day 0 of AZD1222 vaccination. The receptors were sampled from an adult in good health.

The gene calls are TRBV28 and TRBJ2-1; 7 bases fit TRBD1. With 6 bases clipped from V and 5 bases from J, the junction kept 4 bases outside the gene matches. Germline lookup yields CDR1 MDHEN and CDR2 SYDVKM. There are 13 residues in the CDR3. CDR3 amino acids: CASSPTGDNEQFF. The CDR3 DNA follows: TGTGCCAGCAGCCCTACAGGGGACAATGAGCAGTTCTTC.

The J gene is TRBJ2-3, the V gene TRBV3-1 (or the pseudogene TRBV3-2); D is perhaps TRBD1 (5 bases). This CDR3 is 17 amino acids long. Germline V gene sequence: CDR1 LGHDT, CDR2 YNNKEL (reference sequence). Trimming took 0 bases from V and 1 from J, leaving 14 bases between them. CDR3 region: CASSQDGAAHRTDTQYF. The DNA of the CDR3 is TGTGCCAGCAGCCAAGATGGGGCAGCCCACCGCACAGATACGCAGTATTTT.

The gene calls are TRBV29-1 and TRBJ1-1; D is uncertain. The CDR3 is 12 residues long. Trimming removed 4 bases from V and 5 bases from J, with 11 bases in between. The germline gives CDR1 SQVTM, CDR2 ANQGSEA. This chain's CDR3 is CSVGGGQTEAFF. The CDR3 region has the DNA TGCAGCGTTGGTGGAGGGCAAACTGAAGCTTTCTTT.

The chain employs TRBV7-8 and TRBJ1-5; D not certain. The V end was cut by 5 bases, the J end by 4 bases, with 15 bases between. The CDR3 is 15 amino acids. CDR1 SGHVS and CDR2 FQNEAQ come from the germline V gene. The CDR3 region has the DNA TGTGCCAGCAGCATATCCGGGCCTAATAATCAGCCCCAGCATTTT. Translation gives CASSISGPNNQPQHF.

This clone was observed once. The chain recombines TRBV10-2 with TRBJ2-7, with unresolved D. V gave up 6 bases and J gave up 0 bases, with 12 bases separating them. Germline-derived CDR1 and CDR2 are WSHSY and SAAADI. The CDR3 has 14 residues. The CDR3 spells CASSSILGSYEQYF. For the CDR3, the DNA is TGCGCCAGCAGCTCGATCCTAGGCTCCTACGAGCAGTACTTC.

The CDR3 DNA is TGTGCCAGCAGTTTGGTTATTGGGGCCGAAAAACTGTTTTTT. Translating gives CASSLVIGAEKLFF. The chain links TRBV27 to TRBJ1-4; D is possibly TRBD1 (5 bases). The CDR3 contains 14 residues. Germline loops: CDR1 MNHEY, CDR2 SMNVEV (reference sequence). The germline V and J ends were trimmed by 3 bases and 8 bases, with 13 bases remaining between them.

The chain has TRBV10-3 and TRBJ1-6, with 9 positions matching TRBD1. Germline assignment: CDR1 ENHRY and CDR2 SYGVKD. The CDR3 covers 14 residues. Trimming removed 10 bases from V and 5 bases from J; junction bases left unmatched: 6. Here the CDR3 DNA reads TGTGCCAGCGCCGGGACAGGGAATAATTCACCCCTCCACTTT. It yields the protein CASAGTGNNSPLHF.

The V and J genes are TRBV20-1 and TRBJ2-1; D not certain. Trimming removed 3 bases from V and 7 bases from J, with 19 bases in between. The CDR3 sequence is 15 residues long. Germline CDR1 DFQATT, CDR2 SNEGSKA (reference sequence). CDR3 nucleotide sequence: TGCAGTGCTAGTTTATTTCGGGTAAGGAGAAATGAGCAGTTCTTC. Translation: CSASLFRVRRNEQFF.

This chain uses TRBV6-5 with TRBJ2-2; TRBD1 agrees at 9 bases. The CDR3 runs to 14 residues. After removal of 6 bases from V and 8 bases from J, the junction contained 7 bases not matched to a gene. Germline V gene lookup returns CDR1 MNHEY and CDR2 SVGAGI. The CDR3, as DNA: TGTGCCAGCAGGGGACAGGGCCGTGTGGGGGAGCTGTTTTTT. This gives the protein CASRGQGRVGELFF.

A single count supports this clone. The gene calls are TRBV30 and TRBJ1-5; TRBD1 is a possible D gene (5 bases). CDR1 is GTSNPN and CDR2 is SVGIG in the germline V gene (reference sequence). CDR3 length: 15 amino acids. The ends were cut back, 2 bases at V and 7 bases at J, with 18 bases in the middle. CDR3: CAWSTGSGGVQPQHF. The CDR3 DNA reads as TGTGCCTGGAGTACGGGGTCCGGGGGAGTACAGCCCCAGCATTTT. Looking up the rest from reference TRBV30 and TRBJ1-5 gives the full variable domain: SQTIHQWPATLVQPVGSPLSLECTVEGTSNPNLYWYRQAAGRGLQLLFYSVGIGQISSEVPQNLSASRPQDRQFILSSKKLLLSDSGFYLCAWSTGSGGVQPQHFGDGTRLSIL.

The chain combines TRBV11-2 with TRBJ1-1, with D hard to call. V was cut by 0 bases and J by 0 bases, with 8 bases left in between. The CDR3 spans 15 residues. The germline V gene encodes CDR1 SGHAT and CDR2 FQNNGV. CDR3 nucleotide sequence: TGTGCCAGCAGCTTAGACGCGGCGATGAACACTGAAGCTTTCTTT. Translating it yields CASSLDAAMNTEAFF.

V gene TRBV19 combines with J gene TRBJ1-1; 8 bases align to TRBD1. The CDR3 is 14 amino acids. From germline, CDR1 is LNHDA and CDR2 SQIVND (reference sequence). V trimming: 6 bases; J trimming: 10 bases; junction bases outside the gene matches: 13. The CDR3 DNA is TGTGCCAGTAGGACGGGACAGGTAGTTAGTGCAGCTTTCTTT. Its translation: CASRTGQVVSAAFF.